This T cell receptor beta chain came from a study of shared clonotypes between healthy human individuals. Overall study: Three plates each covered CD4 naive and memory; CD8 naive two, CD8 memory one.

Repertoires were generated with immunoSEQ multiplex PCR, while TCRdb's copy carries only in-frame clones and drops some. The sample has some 2,100,000 clones; about 93% are singletons. As to this clone: The antigen remains unidentified.

The length of the CDR3 is 15 residues. Trimming pared 2 bases from V and 0 bases from J, leaving 11 bases between. The germline CDR1 and CDR2 sequences are SGHVS and FQNEAQ. CD8 cells classed as naive were CD45RO-negative and positively selected for CCR7, excluding terminally differentiated effector memory CD45RA+ cells. Donors were Caucasian adults residing in Nashville, Tennessee, USA. Notes on the study in general: When naive CD4 clonotypes were compared across a handful of donors, 4% to 6.5% were shared. Generation probability values for non-shared clonotypes were lower than those for clonotypes shared by all four donors.

The V and J genes are TRBV7-8 and TRBJ2-7; TRBD2 is a possible D gene (6 bases). The clonotype comes from a man between 18 and 35 years old in good health. Some clones in this sample may be carry-over from other donors' samples. The specimen was naive CD8+ T cells from PBMCs. CDR3 in amino acids: CASSLFPSASYEQYF. In DNA, the CDR3 is TGTGCCAGCAGCTTATTCCCTAGCGCCTCCTACGAGCAGTACTTC.